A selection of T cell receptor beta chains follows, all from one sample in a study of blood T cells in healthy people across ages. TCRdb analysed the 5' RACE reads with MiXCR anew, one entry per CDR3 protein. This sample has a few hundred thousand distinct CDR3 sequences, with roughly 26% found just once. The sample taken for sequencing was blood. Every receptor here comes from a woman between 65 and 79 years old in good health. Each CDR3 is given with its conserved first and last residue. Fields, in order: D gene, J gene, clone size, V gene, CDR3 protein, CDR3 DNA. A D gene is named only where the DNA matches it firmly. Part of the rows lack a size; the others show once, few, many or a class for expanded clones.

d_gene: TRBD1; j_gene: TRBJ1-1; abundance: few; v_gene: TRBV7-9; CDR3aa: CASSPQQGMNTEAFF; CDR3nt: TGTGCCAGCAGCCCGCAACAGGGGATGAACACTGAAGCTTTCTTT
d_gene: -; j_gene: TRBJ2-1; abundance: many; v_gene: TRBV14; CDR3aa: CASSQLGGDYNEQFF; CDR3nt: TGTGCCAGCAGCCAATTGGGCGGAGACTACAATGAGCAGTTCTTC
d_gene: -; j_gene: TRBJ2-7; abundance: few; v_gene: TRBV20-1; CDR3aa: CSAVTGNADYEQYF; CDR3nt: TGCAGTGCTGTGACGGGGAATGCCGACTACGAGCAGTACTTC
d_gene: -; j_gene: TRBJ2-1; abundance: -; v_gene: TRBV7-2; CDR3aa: CASSSSQGYNEQFF; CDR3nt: TGTGCCAGCAGCTCAAGCCAGGGGTACAATGAGCAGTTCTTC
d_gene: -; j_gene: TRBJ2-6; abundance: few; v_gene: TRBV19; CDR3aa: CASSIVAGSGANVLTF; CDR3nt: TGTGCCAGTAGTATAGTCGCGGGGTCTGGGGCCAACGTCCTGACTTTC
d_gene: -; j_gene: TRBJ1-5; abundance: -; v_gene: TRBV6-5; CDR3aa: CASSSGAGNQPQHF; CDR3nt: TGTGCCAGCAGCTCAGGGGCGGGCAATCAGCCCCAGCATTTT
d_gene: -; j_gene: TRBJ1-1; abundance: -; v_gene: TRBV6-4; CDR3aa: CASSRDANTEAFF; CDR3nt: TGTGCCAGCAGCAGGGATGCGAACACTGAAGCTTTCTTT
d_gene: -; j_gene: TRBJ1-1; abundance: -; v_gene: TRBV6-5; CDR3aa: CASSYSSGTGNTEAFF; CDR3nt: TGTGCCAGCAGTTACTCATCTGGGACGGGGAACACTGAAGCTTTCTTT
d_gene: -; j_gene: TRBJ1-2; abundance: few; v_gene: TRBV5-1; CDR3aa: CASTDFSAREGYTF; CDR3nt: TGCGCCAGCACCGATTTCAGCGCCCGGGAGGGCTACACCTTC
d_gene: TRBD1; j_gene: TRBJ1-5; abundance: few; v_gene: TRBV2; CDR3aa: CASTGETGFQGQPQHF; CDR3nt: TGTGCCAGCACTGGGGAGACAGGGTTTCAGGGTCAGCCCCAGCATTTT
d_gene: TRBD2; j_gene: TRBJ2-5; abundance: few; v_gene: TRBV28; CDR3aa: CASSFPRLASGTLQETQYF; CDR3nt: TGTGCCAGCAGTTTCCCCCGATTGGCTAGCGGAACCTTACAAGAGACCCAGTACTTC
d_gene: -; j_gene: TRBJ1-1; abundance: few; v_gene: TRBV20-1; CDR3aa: CSARADTGKNGAFF; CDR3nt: TGCAGTGCTAGAGCGGACACAGGGAAGAACGGAGCTTTCTTT
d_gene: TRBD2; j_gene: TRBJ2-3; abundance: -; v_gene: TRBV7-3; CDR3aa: CASSKTSGPTDTQYF; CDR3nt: TGTGCCAGCAGCAAGACTAGCGGTCCCACAGATACGCAGTATTTT
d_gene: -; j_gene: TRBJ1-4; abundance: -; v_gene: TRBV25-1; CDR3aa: CASSDPRRPNEKLFF; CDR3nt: TGTGCCAGCAGTGATCCCCGGAGACCTAATGAAAAACTGTTTTTT
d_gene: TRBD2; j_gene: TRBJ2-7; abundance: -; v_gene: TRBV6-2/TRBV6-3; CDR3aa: CASSYGGEGRYEQYF; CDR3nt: TGTGCCAGCAGTTACGGGGGGGAGGGCCGCTACGAGCAGTACTTC
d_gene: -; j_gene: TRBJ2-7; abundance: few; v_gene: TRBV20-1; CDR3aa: CSARETYEQYF; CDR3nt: TGCAGTGCTAGGGAGACCTACGAGCAGTACTTC
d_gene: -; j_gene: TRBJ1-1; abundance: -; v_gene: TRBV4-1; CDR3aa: CASSHAGTKAEAFF; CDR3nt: TGCGCCAGCAGCCACGCCGGGACAAAAGCTGAAGCTTTCTTT
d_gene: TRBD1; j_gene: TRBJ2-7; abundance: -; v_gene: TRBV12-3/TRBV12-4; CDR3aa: CASSSYYPGQGAYEQYF; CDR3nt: TGTGCCAGCAGTTCCTATTATCCGGGACAGGGTGCCTACGAGCAGTACTTC
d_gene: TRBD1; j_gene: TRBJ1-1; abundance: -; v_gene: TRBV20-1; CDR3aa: CSARAGGENTEAFF; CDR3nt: TGCAGTGCTAGAGCAGGGGGCGAAAACACTGAAGCTTTCTTT
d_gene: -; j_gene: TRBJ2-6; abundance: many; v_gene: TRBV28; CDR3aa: CASSSQGPISGANVLTF; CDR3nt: TGTGCCAGCAGTTCTCAGGGTCCGATCTCTGGGGCCAACGTCCTGACTTTC
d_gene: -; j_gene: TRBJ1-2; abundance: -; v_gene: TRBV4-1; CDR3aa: CASSQASEQSHYGYTF; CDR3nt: TGCGCCAGCAGCCAAGCATCTGAACAGTCGCACTATGGCTACACCTTC
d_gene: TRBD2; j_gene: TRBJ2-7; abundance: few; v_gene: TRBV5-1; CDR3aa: CASSLGEAGGPYEQYF; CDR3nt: TGCGCCAGCAGCTTGGGAGAAGCGGGAGGGCCCTACGAGCAGTACTTC
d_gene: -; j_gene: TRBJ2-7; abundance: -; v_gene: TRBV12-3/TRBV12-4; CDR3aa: CASSLNLRGGYEQYF; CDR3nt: TGTGCCAGCAGTTTAAACCTCCGGGGTGGCTACGAGCAGTACTTC
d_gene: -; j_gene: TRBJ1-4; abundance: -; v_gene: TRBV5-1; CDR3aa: CASSVGHPNSGEKLFF; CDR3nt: TGCGCCAGCAGCGTCGGACATCCAAACAGCGGTGAAAAACTGTTTTTT
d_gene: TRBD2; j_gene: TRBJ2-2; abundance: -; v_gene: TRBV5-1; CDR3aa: CASSLRALAGFSSGELFF; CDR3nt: TGCGCCAGCAGCTTGCGTGCTCTAGCGGGATTCTCTTCCGGGGAGCTGTTTTTT
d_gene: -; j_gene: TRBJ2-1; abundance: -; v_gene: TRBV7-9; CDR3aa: CASSATYSYNEQFF; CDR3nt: TGTGCCAGCAGCGCTACTTACTCCTACAATGAGCAGTTCTTC
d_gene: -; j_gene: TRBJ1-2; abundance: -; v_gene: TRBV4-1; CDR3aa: CASSQNIAAAYGYTF; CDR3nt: TGCGCCAGCAGCCAAAACATAGCGGCGGCCTATGGCTACACCTTC
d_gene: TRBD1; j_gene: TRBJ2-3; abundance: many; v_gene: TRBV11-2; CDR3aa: CASSPTGDTDTQYF; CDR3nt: TGTGCCAGCAGCCCGACAGGGGACACAGATACGCAGTATTTT
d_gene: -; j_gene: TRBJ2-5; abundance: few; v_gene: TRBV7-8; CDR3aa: CAGSMMTASQETQYF; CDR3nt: TGTGCCGGCAGTATGATGACAGCGTCCCAAGAGACCCAGTACTTC
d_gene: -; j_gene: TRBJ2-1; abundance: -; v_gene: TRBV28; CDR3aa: CASSFLGGRRNNEQFF; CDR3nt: TGTGCCAGCAGTTTTTTAGGTGGGCGGAGGAACAATGAGCAGTTCTTC
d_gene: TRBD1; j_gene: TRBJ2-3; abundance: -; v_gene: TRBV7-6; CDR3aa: CASSSLTGGNTDTQYF; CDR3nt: TGTGCCAGCAGCTCGCTCACAGGGGGTAACACAGATACGCAGTATTTT
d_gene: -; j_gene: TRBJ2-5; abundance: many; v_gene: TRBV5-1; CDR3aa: CASSSRQETQYF; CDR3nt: TGCGCCAGCAGCTCGAGACAAGAGACCCAGTACTTC
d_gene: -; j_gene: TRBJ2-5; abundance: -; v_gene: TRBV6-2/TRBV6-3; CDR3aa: CASSSTLLGQETQYF; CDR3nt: TGTGCCAGCAGTTCGACTTTACTAGGACAAGAGACCCAGTACTTC
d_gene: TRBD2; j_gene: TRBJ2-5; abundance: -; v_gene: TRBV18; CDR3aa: CASSPVQVLAGGGKTQYF; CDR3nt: TGTGCCAGCTCACCAGTACAGGTTCTAGCGGGAGGAGGAAAGACCCAGTACTTC
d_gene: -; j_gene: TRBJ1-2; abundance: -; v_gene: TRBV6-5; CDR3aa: CASSPLSGSNYGYTF; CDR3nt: TGTGCCAGCAGTCCCCTGTCCGGAAGTAACTATGGCTACACCTTC
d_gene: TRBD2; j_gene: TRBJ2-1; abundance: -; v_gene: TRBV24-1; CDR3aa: CATSDPGLGLSNEQFF; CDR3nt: TGTGCCACCAGTGACCCCGGACTAGGCCTTAGCAATGAGCAGTTCTTC
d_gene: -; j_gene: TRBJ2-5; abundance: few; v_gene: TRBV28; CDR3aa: CASSLRPKGETQYF; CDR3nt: TGTGCCAGCAGTTTGAGACCAAAAGGAGAGACCCAGTACTTC
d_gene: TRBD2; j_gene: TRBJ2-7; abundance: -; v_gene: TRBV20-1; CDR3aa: CSAGIRGSSHEQYF; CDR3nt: TGCAGTGCTGGCATCCGCGGGAGCTCCCACGAGCAGTACTTC
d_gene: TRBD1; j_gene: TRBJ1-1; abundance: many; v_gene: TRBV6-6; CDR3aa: CASSYQDRGGNTEAFF; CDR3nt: TGTGCCAGCAGTTACCAGGACAGGGGAGGGAACACTGAAGCTTTCTTT
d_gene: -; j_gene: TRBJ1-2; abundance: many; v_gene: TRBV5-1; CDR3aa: CASSPSTVNYGYTF; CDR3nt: TGCGCCAGCAGCCCATCGACAGTGAACTATGGCTACACCTTC
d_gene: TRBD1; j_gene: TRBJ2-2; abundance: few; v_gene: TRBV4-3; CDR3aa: CASSQDGRGQGLTGELFF; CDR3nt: TGCGCCAGCAGCCAAGATGGGAGGGGACAGGGGTTAACCGGGGAGCTGTTTTTT
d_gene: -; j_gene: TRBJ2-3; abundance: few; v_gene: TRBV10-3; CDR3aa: CAIKASSTTDTQYF; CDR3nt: TGTGCCATCAAAGCGTCCAGTACAACAGATACGCAGTATTTT
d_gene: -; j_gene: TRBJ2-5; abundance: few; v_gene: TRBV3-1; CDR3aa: CASSSRNGVTQETQYF; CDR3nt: TGTGCCAGCAGCTCACGCAATGGAGTAACCCAAGAGACCCAGTACTTC
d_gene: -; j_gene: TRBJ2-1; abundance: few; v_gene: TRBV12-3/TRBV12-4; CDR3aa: CASSLSNRGNEQFF; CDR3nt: TGTGCCAGCAGTCTGTCAAACCGGGGCAATGAGCAGTTCTTC
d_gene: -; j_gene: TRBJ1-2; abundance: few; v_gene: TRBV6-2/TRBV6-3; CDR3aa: CASSPRPHYGYTF; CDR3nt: TGTGCCAGCAGCCCGCGGCCACATTATGGCTACACCTTC
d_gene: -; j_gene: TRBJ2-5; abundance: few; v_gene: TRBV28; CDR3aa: CASSFSFGTQYF; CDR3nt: TGTGCCAGCAGTTTTTCTTTCGGGACCCAGTACTTC